This is a list of T cell receptor beta chains from one sample in a study of blood T cell repertoires in COVID-19. TCRdb's table, derived via immunoSEQ multiplex PCR, lists solely in-frame clones and lacks some. The sample holds under 300,000 clones; 70% to 90% are singletons and the top ten take around 2%. Sequencing input: PBMCs or T cells enriched from blood (not recorded which). The receptors stem from a woman aged 45-60 years who had recovered from COVID-19. CDR3s include the opening cysteine and the closing phenylalanine or tryptophan. D genes are given only for firm matches. Size is omitted from some rows. Given values are once, few, many or a class for expanded clones.

v_gene: TRBV5-1; j_gene: TRBJ2-5; abundance: NA; d_gene: NA; CDR3nt: TGCGCCAGCAGCTCGGGAGAGACCCAGTACTTC; CDR3aa: CASSSGETQYF
v_gene: TRBV7-9; j_gene: TRBJ1-1; abundance: once; d_gene: TRBD1; CDR3nt: TGTGCCAGCAGCTTTGACAGGGGGTCCACTGAAGCTTTCTTT; CDR3aa: CASSFDRGSTEAFF
v_gene: TRBV9; j_gene: TRBJ2-2; abundance: NA; d_gene: TRBD2; CDR3nt: TGTGCCAGCAGCGTCGGGACTAGCGGGGAGCTGTTTTTT; CDR3aa: CASSVGTSGELFF
v_gene: TRBV5-4; j_gene: TRBJ1-2; abundance: few; d_gene: NA; CDR3nt: TGTGCCAGCAGCTTGGTTGACATGGGTGGCTACACCTTC; CDR3aa: CASSLVDMGGYTF
v_gene: TRBV29-1; j_gene: TRBJ2-3; abundance: NA; d_gene: TRBD2; CDR3nt: TGCAGCGTTAGGACTAGCGGGAAAGGGAAAGATACGCAGTATTTT; CDR3aa: CSVRTSGKGKDTQYF
v_gene: TRBV2; j_gene: TRBJ1-3; abundance: NA; d_gene: TRBD1; CDR3nt: TGTGCCAGCAAAGGCGGGACAGGGGTGGCTGGAAACACCATATATTTT; CDR3aa: CASKGGTGVAGNTIYF
v_gene: TRBV10-1; j_gene: TRBJ1-3; abundance: NA; d_gene: NA; CDR3nt: TGCGCCAGCAGTGATGGACAGAGCTCTGGAAACACCATATATTTT; CDR3aa: CASSDGQSSGNTIYF
v_gene: TRBV2; j_gene: TRBJ2-7; abundance: NA; d_gene: TRBD1; CDR3nt: TGTGCCAGCAGCCTGAGACAGGGGTTCTACGAGCAGTACTTC; CDR3aa: CASSLRQGFYEQYF
v_gene: TRBV2; j_gene: TRBJ1-5; abundance: NA; d_gene: NA; CDR3nt: TGTGCAGCCCGGGGGGAGGGTGAGCCCCAGCATTTT; CDR3aa: CAARGEGEPQHF
v_gene: TRBV15; j_gene: TRBJ1-6; abundance: NA; d_gene: NA; CDR3nt: TGTGCCACCAGCAGAGATCTCTATTTCGGTTCACCCCTCCACTTT; CDR3aa: CATSRDLYFGSPLHF
v_gene: TRBV27; j_gene: TRBJ1-3; abundance: NA; d_gene: NA; CDR3nt: TGTGCCAGCAGTCCCAGTGGGGGCACCTCTGGAAACACCATATATTTT; CDR3aa: CASSPSGGTSGNTIYF
v_gene: TRBV9; j_gene: TRBJ2-7; abundance: few; d_gene: NA; CDR3nt: TGTGCCAGCAGCGCGGCCTCGGGAACGAACTACGAGCAGTACTTC; CDR3aa: CASSAASGTNYEQYF
v_gene: TRBV18; j_gene: TRBJ2-3; abundance: NA; d_gene: TRBD2; CDR3nt: TGTGCCAGCTCACCAATCCAGCGGGAGATGGCGCAGTATTTT; CDR3aa: CASSPIQREMAQYF
v_gene: TRBV25-1; j_gene: TRBJ2-7; abundance: once; d_gene: TRBD1; CDR3nt: TGTGCCAGCAGTGACAGGGGGATTTACGAGCAGTACTTC; CDR3aa: CASSDRGIYEQYF
v_gene: TRBV4-1; j_gene: TRBJ1-4; abundance: many; d_gene: TRBD1; CDR3nt: TGCGCCAGCAGCCAAGATGGGACAGAGTTTAATGAAAAACTGTTTTTT; CDR3aa: CASSQDGTEFNEKLFF
v_gene: TRBV7-3; j_gene: TRBJ1-5; abundance: NA; d_gene: NA; CDR3nt: TGTGCCAGCAACTTAAACGTAGATCAGCCCCAGCATTTT; CDR3aa: CASNLNVDQPQHF